Each of the 25 T cell receptor beta chains below was sequenced from the same sample in a study of blood T cell repertoires in COVID-19. The data were produced by immunoSEQ multiplex PCR, yet TCRdb's version contains in-frame clones alone and is incomplete. The repertoire holds 380,000 or so clones, approximately 91% seen once, with roughly 2% in the top ten. Sample: PBMCs or T cells enriched from blood (not recorded which). The receptors come from a woman aged 40-49 years with acute COVID-19.

V usage is TRBV29-1 and J usage is TRBJ2-5; 14 bases are shared with TRBD2. In germline, CDR1 is SQVTM, CDR2 ANQGSEA. The CDR3 runs 14 residues. V lost 6 bases and J lost 4; bases outside the gene matches: 4. The CDR3 coding sequence is TGCAGCGTGACCGGGACTAGCGGGAGAGAGACCCAGTACTTC. Its translation: CSVTGTSGRETQYF. The variable domain in full, completed from reference TRBV29-1 and TRBJ2-5, reads SAVISQKPSRDICQRGTSLTIQCQVDSQVTMMFWYRQQPGQSLTLIATANQGSEATYESGFVIDKFPISRPNLTFSTLTVSNMSPEDSSIYLCSVTGTSGRETQYFGPGTRLLVL.

The chain employs TRBV2 and TRBJ2-4; 9 nucleotides line up with TRBD1. The CDR3 extends over 15 amino acids. Germline V gives CDR1 SNHLY, CDR2 FYNNEI. Trimming removed 3 bases from V and 5 bases from J; junction bases left unmatched: 5. The CDR3 DNA follows: TGTGCCAGCAGTGACAGAACAGGGGGCGAAAACATTCAGTACTTC. This codes for CASSDRTGGENIQYF.

The rearrangement uses TRBV11-3 and TRBJ1-1; TRBD1 matches 8 bases. The germline CDR1 and CDR2 sequences are SGHNT and YENEEA. The length of the CDR3 is 14 residues. The V segment lost 3 bases and the J segment 1 base; nucleotides outside the gene matches: 1. The CDR3 spells CASSFQGANTEAFF. The CDR3 nucleotides are TGTGCCAGCAGCTTCCAGGGGGCGAACACTGAAGCTTTCTTT.

The chain links TRBV24-1 to TRBJ2-1; 8 bases are a match to TRBD2. Per the germline V gene, CDR1 is KGHDR and CDR2 is SFDVKD. The CDR3 covers 17 residues. J was trimmed by 5 bases and V by 4 bases; bases with no gene match: 12. DNA of the CDR3: TGTGCCACCAGTGACCCCGGGGGTGGCGGGGGGCACAATGAGCAGTTCTTC. It translates to CATSDPGGGGGHNEQFF.

This clone turned up a few times. Compared with germline, one end of the junction differs, possibly owing to a read error. The chain employs TRBV2 and TRBJ1-5; the D gene is possibly TRBD1 (6 bases). CDR3 size: 11 residues. Germline values: CDR1 SNHLY, CDR2 FYNNEI. The CDR3 nucleotides read TGTGCCGGATCCACATCGGGACAAATTTACTTT. Amino acids: CAGSTSGQIYF.

The chain recombines TRBV4-1 with TRBJ1-4, with 7 bases that match TRBD1. Trimming at V came to 2 bases and at J to 4 bases, leaving 7 bases not matched to a gene. The CDR3 covers 16 residues. Germline lookup yields CDR1 MGHRA and CDR2 YSYEKL. The CDR3 here is CASSQPPGQLNEKLFF. CDR3 DNA sequence: TGCGCCAGCAGCCAACCTCCGGGACAGCTTAATGAAAAACTGTTTTTT.

J is TRBJ1-1 and V is TRBV3-1 (or the pseudogene TRBV3-2); perhaps TRBD1 as D (5 bases). V was clipped by 1 base and J by 7 bases, with 19 bases between them. The CDR3 loop spans 16 amino acids. Germline V gene lookup returns CDR1 LGHDT and CDR2 YNNKEL (reference sequence). The CDR3 region has the DNA TGTGCCAGCAGCCAAGGGGGGACGGGGGGAATTGGTGAAGCTTTCTTT. Its protein product is CASSQGGTGGIGEAFF.

This chain joins TRBV20-1 and TRBJ2-3; 9 bases agree with TRBD1. The CDR3 contains 18 residues. Germline assignment: CDR1 DFQATT and CDR2 SNEGSKA (reference sequence). With V trimmed by 3 bases and J by 0 bases, 13 bases remained unmatched. The CDR3: CSASPGTGPSFSTDTQYF. CDR3 DNA: TGCAGTGCTAGTCCCGGGACAGGGCCATCTTTTAGCACAGATACGCAGTATTTT.

The chain carries TRBV9 and TRBJ1-1, with 8 bases matching TRBD1. This CDR3 is 14 amino acids long. With 4 bases clipped from V and 3 bases from J, the junction kept 5 bases outside the gene matches. Per the germline V gene, CDR1 is SGDLS and CDR2 is YYNGEE. The DNA for the CDR3 is TGTGCCAGCAGCAGGACAGGGTCGGACACTGAAGCTTTCTTT. Protein product: CASSRTGSDTEAFF.

The V and J genes are TRBV2 and TRBJ2-6, with no clear D. Looked up from germline, CDR1 is SNHLY and CDR2 is FYNNEI. V lost 1 base, J lost 7 bases, and 11 bases lay in between. The CDR3 has 15 amino acids. The CDR3: CASSEGANRANVLTF. In DNA, the CDR3 is TGTGCCAGCAGTGAAGGTGCGAATCGAGCCAACGTCCTGACTTTC.

The chain couples TRBV4-1 to TRBJ2-3; 13 bases line up with TRBD2. V lost 2 bases and J lost 3; bases outside the gene matches: 2. The germline gives CDR1 MGHRA, CDR2 YSYEKL. The CDR3 consists of 16 residues. The CDR3 DNA reads TGCGCCAGCAGCCAACCGGGACTAGCGGGGACAGATACGCAGTATTTT. Encoded protein: CASSQPGLAGTDTQYF.

J is TRBJ2-3 and V is TRBV3-1 (or the pseudogene TRBV3-2); possible D gene TRBD2, 7 bases. Germline values: CDR1 LGHDT, CDR2 YNNKEL (reference sequence). CDR3 length: 15 residues. With 3 bases removed from V and 5 bases from J, the gap between germline ends came to 15 bases. The CDR3 sequence is CASSQRGGAGDTQYF. The CDR3 region has the DNA TGTGCCAGCAGCCAGAGGGGGGGGGCAGGAGATACGCAGTATTTT.

Only a few counts were recorded for this clone. J is TRBJ2-2 and V is TRBV6-5; weak D call: TRBD2 (5 bases). The ends were cut back, 5 bases at V and 2 bases at J, with 12 bases in the middle. The length of the CDR3 is 15 residues. Looked up from germline, CDR1 is MNHEY and CDR2 is SVGAGI. CDR3 protein: CASSPPGSNTGELFF. CDR3 in DNA: TGTGCCAGCAGTCCACCGGGGAGCAACACCGGGGAGCTGTTTTTT.

This chain connects TRBV9 to TRBJ2-3; 8 bases match TRBD2. Germline trimming cut 2 bases from V and 3 bases from J; bases unmatched to any gene: 8. CDR1 is SGDLS, CDR2 YYNGEE, per germline. This CDR3 has 16 amino acids. DNA of the CDR3: TGTGCCAGCAGCGTCTCGCGGGGGGCGGTGACAGATACGCAGTATTTT. It yields the protein CASSVSRGAVTDTQYF.

The chain combines TRBV2 with TRBJ1-1; D is unresolved. The CDR3 spans 12 residues. Trimming cost V 5 bases and J 7 bases, with 11 bases left between them. In germline, CDR1 is SNHLY, CDR2 FYNNEI. The CDR3 protein is CASSPSPYEAFF. Written as DNA, the CDR3 is TGTGCCAGCAGTCCCTCTCCTTATGAAGCTTTCTTT. The full variable domain, in which reference TRBV2 and TRBJ1-1 provide the parts outside the CDR3, is EPEVTQTPSHQVTQMGQEVILRCVPISNHLYFYWYRQILGQKVEFLVSFYNNEISEKSEIFDDQFSVERPDGSNFTLKIRSTKLEDSAMYFCASSPSPYEAFFGQGTRLTVV.

The CDR3 DNA sequence: TGTGCCAGCAGCTCCCAGGGACTACAAGAGACCCAGTACTTC. This encodes CASSSQGLQETQYF. This chain joins TRBV7-9 and TRBJ2-5, with 7 bases that match TRBD2. V lost 4 bases and J lost 2; bases outside the gene matches: 4. This CDR3 region has 14 residues. CDR1 is SEHNR and CDR2 is FQNEAQ in the germline V gene (reference sequence). The full variable domain, completed using reference TRBV7-9 and TRBJ2-5, is DTGVSQNPRHKITKRGQNVTFRCDPISEHNRLYWYRQTLGQGPEFLTYFQNEAQLEKSRLLSDRFSAERPKGSFSTLEIQRTEQGDSAMYLCASSSQGLQETQYFGPGTRLLVL.

This CDR3 is CASSQGGTPVTGRRAPLHF. Here the CDR3 DNA reads TGCGCCAGCAGCCAAGGTGGTACTCCCGTGACAGGGCGTAGGGCACCCCTCCACTTT. The V and J genes are TRBV4-1 and TRBJ1-6; TRBD1 agrees at 7 bases. V dropped 1 base and J dropped 11; count of bases not matched to a gene: 20. The CDR3 has 19 residues. Germline CDR1 and CDR2: MGHRA and YSYEKL.

The rearrangement links TRBV5-4 to TRBJ1-5; 8 positions agree with TRBD1. The CDR3 loop spans 14 amino acids. The V gene end was trimmed by 0 bases and the J gene end by 5 bases; junction bases not matched to a gene: 1. Germline V gene lookup returns CDR1 SGHNT and CDR2 YYREEE (reference sequence). The CDR3 nucleotides are TGTGCCAGCAGCTTGGCGGGACAGGATCAGCCCCAGCATTTT. It codes for CASSLAGQDQPQHF.

The gene calls are TRBV5-1 and TRBJ2-7; perhaps TRBD1 as D (6 bases). V was clipped by 3 bases and J by 4 bases, with 14 bases between them. Germline CDR1 reads SGHRS; CDR2 reads YFSETQ. This CDR3 has 14 amino acids. CDR3 bases: TGCGCCAGCAGCTCCCGGGGCAGGGGTTACGAGCAGTACTTC. This encodes CASSSRGRGYEQYF.

The chain couples TRBV3-1 (or the pseudogene TRBV3-2) to TRBJ2-3; no firm D call. In germline, CDR1 is LGHDT, CDR2 YNNKEL (reference sequence). The CDR3 contains 15 residues. The ends were cut back, 0 bases at V and 0 bases at J, with 7 bases in the middle. Here the CDR3 DNA reads TGTGCCAGCAGCCAAGATAGTTGGAGCACAGATACGCAGTATTTT. It yields the protein CASSQDSWSTDTQYF.

The chain has TRBV7-9 and TRBJ1-1, with D hard to call. CDR3 length equals 14 residues. Per the germline V gene, CDR1 is SEHNR and CDR2 is FQNEAQ (reference sequence). Trimming took off 5 bases at V and 5 bases at J, with 15 bases between the two ends. The CDR3 DNA follows: TGTGCCAGCAGCCCCATCTGGACGGGAACTGAAGCTTTCTTT. This sequence encodes CASSPIWTGTEAFF.

This clone appeared a few times. The chain has TRBV2 and TRBJ2-3; TRBD1 matches at 8 bases. Losses at the gene ends were 7 bases for V and 12 bases for J; bases not matched to a gene: 21. Germline V gene sequence: CDR1 SNHLY, CDR2 FYNNEI. This CDR3 has 16 residues. DNA for the CDR3: TGTGCCAGCAAAGGGGGAGCCAGGACAGGGACCGGGGGTCAGTATTTT. Translating it yields CASKGGARTGTGGQYF. The variable domain in full, completed from reference TRBV2 and TRBJ2-3, reads EPEVTQTPSHQVTQMGQEVILRCVPISNHLYFYWYRQILGQKVEFLVSFYNNEISEKSEIFDDQFSVERPDGSNFTLKIRSTKLEDSAMYFCASKGGARTGTGGQYFGPGTRLTVL.

V usage is TRBV3-1 (or the pseudogene TRBV3-2) and J usage is TRBJ2-2, with TRBD1 identical over 11 bases. V shed 7 bases, J shed 4 bases, and the junction held 2 bases outside the gene matches. The length of the CDR3 is 14 residues. Germline values: CDR1 LGHDT, CDR2 YNNKEL (reference sequence). The CDR3 protein is CASTGTGGTGELFF. CDR3 DNA: TGTGCCAGCACCGGGACAGGGGGCACCGGGGAGCTGTTTTTT.

Written as DNA, the CDR3 is TGTGCCAGCAGTGCCGGACAGGGTGCCTACGAGCAGTACTTC. Protein: CASSAGQGAYEQYF. The genes are TRBV6-6 and TRBJ2-7; 8 bases map to TRBD1. This CDR3 is 14 amino acids long. Looked up from germline, CDR1 is MNHNY and CDR2 is SVGAGI (reference sequence). With 5 bases clipped from V and 2 bases from J, the junction kept 5 bases outside the gene matches.

The CDR3 DNA follows: TGTGCCAGCAGCCTAGGACAGGGCACAGATACGCAGTATTTT. Translating it yields CASSLGQGTDTQYF. V and J are TRBV6-5 and TRBJ2-3; 7 bases are a match to TRBD1. Germline V gives CDR1 MNHEY, CDR2 SVGAGI. Unmatched junction bases numbered 4, after V lost 6 bases and J lost 1 base. This CDR3 spans 14 amino acids.